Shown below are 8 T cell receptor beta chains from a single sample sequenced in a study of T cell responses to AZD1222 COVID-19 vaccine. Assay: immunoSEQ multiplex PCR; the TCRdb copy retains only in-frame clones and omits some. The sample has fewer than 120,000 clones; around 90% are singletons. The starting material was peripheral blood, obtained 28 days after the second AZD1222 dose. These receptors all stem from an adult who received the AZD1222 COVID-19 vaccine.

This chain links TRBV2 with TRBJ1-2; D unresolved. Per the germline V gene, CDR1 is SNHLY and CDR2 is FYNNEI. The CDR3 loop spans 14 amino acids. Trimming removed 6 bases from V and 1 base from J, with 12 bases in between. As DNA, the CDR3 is TGTGCCAGCAGGCCCTCGGGCAGTAACTATGGCTACACCTTC. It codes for CASRPSGSNYGYTF.

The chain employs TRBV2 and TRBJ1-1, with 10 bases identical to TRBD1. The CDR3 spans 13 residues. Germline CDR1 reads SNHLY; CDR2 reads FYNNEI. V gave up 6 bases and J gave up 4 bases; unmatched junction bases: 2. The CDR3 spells CASRRQGATEAFF. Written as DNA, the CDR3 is TGTGCCAGCAGAAGACAGGGGGCCACTGAAGCTTTCTTT.

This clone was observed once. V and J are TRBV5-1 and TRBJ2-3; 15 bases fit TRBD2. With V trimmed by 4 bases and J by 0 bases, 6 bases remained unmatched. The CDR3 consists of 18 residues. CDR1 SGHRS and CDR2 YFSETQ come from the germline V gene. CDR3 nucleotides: TGCGCCAGCAGCCCGGGACTAGCGGGGGGCCCAAGCACAGATACGCAGTATTTT. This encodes CASSPGLAGGPSTDTQYF.

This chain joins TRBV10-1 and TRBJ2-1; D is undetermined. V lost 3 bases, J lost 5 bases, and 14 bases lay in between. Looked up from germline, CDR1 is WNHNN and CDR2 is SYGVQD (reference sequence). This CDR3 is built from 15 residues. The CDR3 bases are TGCGCCAGCAGTGATAAGGTAACCATCCACAATGAGCAGTTCTTC. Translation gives CASSDKVTIHNEQFF.

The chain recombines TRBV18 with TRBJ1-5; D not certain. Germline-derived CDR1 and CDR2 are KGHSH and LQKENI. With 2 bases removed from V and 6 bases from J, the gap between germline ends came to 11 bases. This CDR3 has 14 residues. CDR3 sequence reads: CASSPSGGSQPQHF. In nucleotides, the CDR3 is TGTGCCAGCTCACCATCCGGAGGTAGTCAGCCCCAGCATTTT.

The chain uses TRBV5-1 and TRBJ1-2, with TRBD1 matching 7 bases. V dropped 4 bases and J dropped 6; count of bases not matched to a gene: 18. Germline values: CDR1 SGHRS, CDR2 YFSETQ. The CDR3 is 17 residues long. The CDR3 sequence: CASSTGTTGSLTDGYTF. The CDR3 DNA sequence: TGCGCCAGCAGCACAGGAACGACAGGGAGTCTAACGGATGGCTACACCTTC. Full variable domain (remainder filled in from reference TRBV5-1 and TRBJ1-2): KAGVTQTPRYLIKTRGQQVTLSCSPISGHRSVSWYQQTPGQGLQFLFEYFSETQRNKGNFPGRFSGRQFSNSRSEMNVSTLELGDSALYLCASSTGTTGSLTDGYTFGSGTRLTVV.

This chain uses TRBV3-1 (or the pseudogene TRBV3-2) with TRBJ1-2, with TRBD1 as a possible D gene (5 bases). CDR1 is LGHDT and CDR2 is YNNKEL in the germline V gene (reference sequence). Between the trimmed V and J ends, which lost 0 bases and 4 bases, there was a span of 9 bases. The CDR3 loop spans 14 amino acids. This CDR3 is CASSQDLRGYGYTF. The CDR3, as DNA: TGTGCCAGCAGCCAAGATCTGAGGGGCTATGGCTACACCTTC.

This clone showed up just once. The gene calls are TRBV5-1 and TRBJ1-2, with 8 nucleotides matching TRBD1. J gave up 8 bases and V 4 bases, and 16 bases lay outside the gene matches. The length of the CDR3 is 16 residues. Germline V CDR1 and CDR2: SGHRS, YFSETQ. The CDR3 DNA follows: TGCGCCAGCAGCAGAGCCGGGACAGGTCCTGGGGTCGGCTACACCTTC. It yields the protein CASSRAGTGPGVGYTF.